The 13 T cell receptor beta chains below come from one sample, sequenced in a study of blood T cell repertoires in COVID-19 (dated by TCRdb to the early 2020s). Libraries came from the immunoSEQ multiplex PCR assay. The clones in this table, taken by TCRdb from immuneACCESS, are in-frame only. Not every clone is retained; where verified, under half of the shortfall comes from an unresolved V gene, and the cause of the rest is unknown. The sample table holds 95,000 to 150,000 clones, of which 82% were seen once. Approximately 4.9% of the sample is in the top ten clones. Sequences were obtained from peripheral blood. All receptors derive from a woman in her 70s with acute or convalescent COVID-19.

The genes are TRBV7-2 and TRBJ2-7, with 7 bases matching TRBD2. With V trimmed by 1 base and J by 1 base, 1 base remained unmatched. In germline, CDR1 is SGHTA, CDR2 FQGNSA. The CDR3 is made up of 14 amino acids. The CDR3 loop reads CASSLERGSYEQYV. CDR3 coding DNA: TGTGCCAGCAGCTTAGAGCGGGGTTCCTACGAGCAGTACGTC.

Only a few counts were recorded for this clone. CDR3 loop: CASSSLWGGGGEQFF. The DNA of the CDR3 is TGTGCCAGCAGCTCCCTTTGGGGCGGGGGTGGAGAGCAGTTCTTC. The gene calls are TRBV3-1 (or the pseudogene TRBV3-2) and TRBJ2-1; 7 bases are shared with TRBD2. Germline V lookup: CDR1 LGHDT, CDR2 YNNKEL (reference sequence). This CDR3 comprises 15 residues. After removal of 5 bases from V and 10 bases from J, the junction contained 14 bases not matched to a gene.

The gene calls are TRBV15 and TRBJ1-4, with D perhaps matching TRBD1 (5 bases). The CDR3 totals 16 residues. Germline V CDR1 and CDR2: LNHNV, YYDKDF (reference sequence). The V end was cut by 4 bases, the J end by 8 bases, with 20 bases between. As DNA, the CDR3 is TGTGCCACCAGCACCAGGGAGGAGGGACCATCAGAAAAACTGTTTTTT. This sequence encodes CATSTREEGPSEKLFF.

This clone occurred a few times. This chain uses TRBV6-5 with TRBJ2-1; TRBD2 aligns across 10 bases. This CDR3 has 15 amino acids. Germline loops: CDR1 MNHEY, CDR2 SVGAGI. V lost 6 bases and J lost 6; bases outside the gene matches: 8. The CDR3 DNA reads TGTGCCAGCAGGCCAACTAGCGGGGTAGCCAATGAGCAGTTCTTC. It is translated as CASRPTSGVANEQFF.

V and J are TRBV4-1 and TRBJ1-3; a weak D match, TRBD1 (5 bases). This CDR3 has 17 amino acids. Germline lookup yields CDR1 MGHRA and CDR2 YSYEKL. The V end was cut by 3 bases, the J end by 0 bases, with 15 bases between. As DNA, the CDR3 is TGCGCCAGCAGCCATGTATCAGGGAAAGACTCTGGAAACACCATATATTTT. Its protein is CASSHVSGKDSGNTIYF.

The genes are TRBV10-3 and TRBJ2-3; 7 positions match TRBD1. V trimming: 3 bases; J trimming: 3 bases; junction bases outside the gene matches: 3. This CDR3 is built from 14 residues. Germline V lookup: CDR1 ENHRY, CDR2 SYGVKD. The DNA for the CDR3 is TGTGCCATCAGTGAAGCACAGGGGACAGATACGCAGTATTTT. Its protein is CAISEAQGTDTQYF.

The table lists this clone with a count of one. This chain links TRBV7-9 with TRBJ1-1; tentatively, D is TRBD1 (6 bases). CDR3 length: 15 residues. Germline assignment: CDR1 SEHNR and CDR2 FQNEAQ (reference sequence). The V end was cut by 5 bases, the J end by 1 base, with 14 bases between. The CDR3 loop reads CASSRPTGQNTEAFF. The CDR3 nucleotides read TGTGCCAGCAGCCGCCCGACAGGACAGAACACTGAAGCTTTCTTT.

The CDR3 DNA reads TGTGCCAGCAGCGAACGGACAGGGGGGGACAATGAGCAGTTCTTC. This gives the protein CASSERTGGDNEQFF. The genes are TRBV5-4 and TRBJ2-1, with 10 bases aligning to TRBD1. The germline CDR1 and CDR2 sequences are SGHNT and YYREEE (reference sequence). With 4 bases clipped from V and 5 bases from J, the junction kept 6 bases outside the gene matches. The CDR3 is 15 amino acids.

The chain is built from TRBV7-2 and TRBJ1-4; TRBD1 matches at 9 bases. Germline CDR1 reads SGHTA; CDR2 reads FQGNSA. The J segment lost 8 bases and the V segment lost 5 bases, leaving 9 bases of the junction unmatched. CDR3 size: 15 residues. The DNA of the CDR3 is TGTGCCAGCAGCCTACCCGGGACAGGGAAGGAAAAACTGTTTTTT. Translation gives CASSLPGTGKEKLFF.

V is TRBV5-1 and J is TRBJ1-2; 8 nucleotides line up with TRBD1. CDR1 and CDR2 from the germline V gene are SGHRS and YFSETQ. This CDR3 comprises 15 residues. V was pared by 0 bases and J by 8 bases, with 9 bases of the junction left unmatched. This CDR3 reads CASSLETGVIDGYTF. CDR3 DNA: TGCGCCAGCAGCTTGGAGACAGGGGTAATAGACGGCTACACCTTC. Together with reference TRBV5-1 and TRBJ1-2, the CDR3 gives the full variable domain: KAGVTQTPRYLIKTRGQQVTLSCSPISGHRSVSWYQQTPGQGLQFLFEYFSETQRNKGNFPGRFSGRQFSNSRSEMNVSTLELGDSALYLCASSLETGVIDGYTFGSGTRLTVV.

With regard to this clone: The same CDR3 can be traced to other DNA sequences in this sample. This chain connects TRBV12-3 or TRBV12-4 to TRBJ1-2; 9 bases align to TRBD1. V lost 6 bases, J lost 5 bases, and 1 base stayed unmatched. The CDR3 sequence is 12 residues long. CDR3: CASSGQGYGYTF. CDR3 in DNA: TGTGCCAGCAGCGGACAGGGGTATGGCTACACCTTC.

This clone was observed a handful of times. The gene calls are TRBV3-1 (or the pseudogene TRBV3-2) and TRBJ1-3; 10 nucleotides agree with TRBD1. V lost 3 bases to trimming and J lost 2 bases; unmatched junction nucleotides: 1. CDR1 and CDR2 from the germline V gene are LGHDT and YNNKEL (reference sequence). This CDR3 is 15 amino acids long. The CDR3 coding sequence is TGTGCCAGCAGCCAGACAGGGGGCACTGGAAACACCATATATTTT. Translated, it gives CASSQTGGTGNTIYF.

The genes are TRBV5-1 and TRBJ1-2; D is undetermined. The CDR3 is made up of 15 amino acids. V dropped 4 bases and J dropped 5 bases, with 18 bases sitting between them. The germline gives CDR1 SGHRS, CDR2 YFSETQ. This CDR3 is CASSPVTAGGYGYTF. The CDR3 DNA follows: TGCGCCAGCAGCCCGGTAACGGCAGGAGGATATGGCTACACCTTC.